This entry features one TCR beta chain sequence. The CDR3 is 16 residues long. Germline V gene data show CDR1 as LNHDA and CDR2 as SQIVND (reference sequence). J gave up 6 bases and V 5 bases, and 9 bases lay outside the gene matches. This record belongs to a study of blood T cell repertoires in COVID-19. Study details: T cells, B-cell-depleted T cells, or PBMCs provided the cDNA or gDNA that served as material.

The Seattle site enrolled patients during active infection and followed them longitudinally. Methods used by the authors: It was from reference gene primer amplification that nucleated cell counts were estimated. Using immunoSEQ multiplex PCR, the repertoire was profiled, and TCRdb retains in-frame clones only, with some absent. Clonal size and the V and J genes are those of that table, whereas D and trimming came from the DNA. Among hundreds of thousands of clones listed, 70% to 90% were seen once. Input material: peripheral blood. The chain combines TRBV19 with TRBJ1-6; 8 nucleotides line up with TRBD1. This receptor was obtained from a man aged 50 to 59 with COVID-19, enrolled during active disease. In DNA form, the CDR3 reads TGTGCCAGTAGTGCCAGGACAGGGCAGCGTAATTCACCCCTCCACTTT. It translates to CASSARTGQRNSPLHF.